This TCR beta chain was sequenced in a study of OX40 agonist ivuxolimab in advanced cancers. Study results and limitations: Clonal expansion by week 6 occurred in CD4+ and CD8+ blood T cells (at 0.1 to 3.0 mg/kg).

With respect to this clone: Antigen unknown.

Cycle 7 day 1, cycle 4 day 1, and baseline were the timepoints at which blood was sampled. Germline assignment: CDR1 SGHRS and CDR2 YFSETQ. This CDR3 region has 17 residues. The V gene lost 4 bases and the J gene lost 0 bases, with 19 bases spanning the gap. The data were produced by immunoSEQ multiplex PCR, yet TCRdb's version contains in-frame clones alone and is incomplete. The table lists tens of thousands of clones, roughly 90% of them singletons. The starting material was CD4+ or CD8+ T cells sorted from blood, obtained in a trial of the OX40 agonist ivuxolimab. This TCR was sampled from an adult with an advanced solid tumor such as melanoma, head and neck, liver or kidney cancer. V and J are TRBV5-1 and TRBJ2-5; D is perhaps TRBD1 or TRBD2 (6 bases each). The CDR3 DNA is TGCGCCAGCAGCAGGCGGGGCCAGGGGTGGTACCAAGAGACCCAGTACTTC. Translated, it gives CASSRRGQGWYQETQYF.